These T cell receptor beta chains were read from a single sample in a study of blood T cells in healthy people across ages. TCRdb reprocessed the 5' RACE reads via MiXCR and lists one record per CDR3 protein. The profile shows roughly 730,000 distinct CDR3 sequences, about 56% of them singletons. Specimen: blood. Every receptor here comes from a man aged 40-49 years in good health. The CDR3 runs from the conserved cysteine through the conserved F or W. D genes are given only for firm matches. Only some rows state a clone size, as once, few, many or a class for expanded clones.

TRBJ1-2	TRBV6-1	.	12	few	CAAAPANYGYTF	TGTGCGGCGGCACCGGCTAACTATGGCTACACCTTC
TRBJ2-1	TRBV7-2	TRBD2	17	.	CASSGRRGGPSYNEQFF	TGTGCCAGCAGCGGTCGTCGCGGGGGGCCTTCCTACAATGAGCAGTTCTTC
TRBJ2-3	TRBV11-2	.	16	once	CASSLDQTLVTDTQYF	TGTGCCAGCAGCTTAGATCAGACGTTAGTGACGGATACGCAGTATTTT
TRBJ1-5	TRBV20-1	.	14	.	CSASRGVLDQPQHF	TGCAGTGCTTCAAGAGGGGTATTAGATCAGCCCCAGCATTTT
TRBJ2-3	TRBV7-8	.	18	many	CASSPDGGGGSFTDTQYF	TGTGCCAGCAGCCCCGATGGTGGGGGAGGAAGCTTCACAGATACGCAGTATTTT
TRBJ2-2	TRBV2	.	13	.	CASRPLLTGELFF	TGTGCCAGCAGACCCCTTCTCACCGGGGAGCTGTTTTTT
TRBJ2-1	TRBV6-1	.	13	once	CASTAVLAHIRFF	TGTGCCAGCACTGCGGTTCTAGCGCACATAAGGTTCTTC
TRBJ2-1	TRBV7-9	TRBD1	17	many	CASSPGRDRVGRNEQFF	TGTGCCAGCAGCCCGGGACGGGACAGGGTAGGGAGAAATGAGCAGTTCTTC
TRBJ2-7	TRBV5-6	TRBD2	15	.	CASSPGLAETYEQYF	TGTGCCAGCAGTCCGGGACTAGCGGAAACTTACGAGCAGTACTTC
TRBJ2-5	TRBV3-1	TRBD1	14	.	CAIGTGSTRETQYF	TGTGCCATTGGGACAGGGTCCACCAGGGAGACCCAGTACTTC
TRBJ1-2	TRBV10-3	.	16	.	CAISESVRVPNYGYTF	TGTGCCATCAGTGAGTCGGTCAGGGTTCCAAACTATGGCTACACCTTC
TRBJ2-3	TRBV9	.	16	.	CASSVVPGTYTDTQYF	TGTGCCAGCAGCGTAGTTCCGGGGACCTACACAGATACGCAGTATTTT
TRBJ1-6	TRBV12-3/TRBV12-4	.	14	.	CASSFGGGNSPLHF	TGTGCCAGCAGTTTCGGGGGTGGTAATTCACCCCTCCACTTT
TRBJ2-1	TRBV20-1	TRBD1	14	.	CSAQPGTGGNEQFF	TGCAGTGCCCAGCCCGGGACAGGGGGCAATGAGCAGTTCTTC
TRBJ2-3	TRBV29-1	TRBD2	16	.	CSVDGGFDGREDTQYF	TGCAGCGTTGATGGTGGCTTCGATGGGAGGGAAGATACGCAGTATTTT
TRBJ2-1	TRBV5-1	.	18	.	CASSLVFLGTLRDNEQFF	TGCGCCAGCAGCCTTGTATTTCTTGGGACGCTACGTGATAATGAGCAGTTCTTC
TRBJ2-3	TRBV9	.	14	.	CASSRIRTTDTQYF	TGTGCCAGCAGCCGTATCCGTACCACAGATACGCAGTATTTT
TRBJ1-4	TRBV19	.	14	.	CASTRTPANEKLFF	TGTGCCAGTACCAGGACACCTGCTAATGAAAAACTGTTTTTT
TRBJ1-2	TRBV3-1	.	14	.	CASSHSGRMYGYTF	TGTGCCAGCAGCCACTCTGGGAGAATGTATGGCTACACCTTC
TRBJ2-6	TRBV28	.	17	few	CANELGCSFPGANVLTF	TGTGCCAATGAACTTGGGTGCTCCTTCCCTGGGGCCAACGTCCTGACTTTC
TRBJ2-3	TRBV7-6	TRBD2	15	once	CASSPSGGTTDTQYF	TGTGCCAGCAGCCCTAGCGGGGGCACCACAGATACGCAGTATTTT
TRBJ1-4	TRBV30	.	15	.	CASTTGPGIYEKLFF	TGTGCCTCAACGACGGGGCCAGGGATTTATGAAAAACTGTTTTTT
TRBJ2-7	TRBV12-3/TRBV12-4	TRBD2	15	.	CASTLSGGTSYEQYF	TGTGCCAGCACCCTCTCGGGAGGAACCTCCTACGAGCAGTACTTC
TRBJ2-1	TRBV20-1	.	12	few	CSASLVNNEQFF	TGCAGTGCTAGTCTGGTGAACAATGAGCAGTTCTTC
TRBJ2-5	TRBV7-2	.	17	once	CASSLASLQGERSEQYF	TGTGCCAGCAGCTTGGCGTCGTTACAGGGTGAACGGAGTGAGCAGTACTTC
TRBJ2-7	TRBV28	.	11	.	CARRTLYEQYF	TGTGCCAGGAGGACACTATACGAGCAGTACTTC
TRBJ1-3	TRBV27	.	16	.	CASSATRRYSGNTIYF	TGTGCCAGCAGTGCAACCAGGAGGTACTCTGGAAACACCATATATTTT
TRBJ2-2	TRBV3-1	.	16	.	CASSQVDLENTGELFF	TGTGCCAGCAGCCAAGTGGATCTGGAGAACACCGGGGAGCTGTTTTTT
TRBJ2-2	TRBV7-2	.	13	.	CAIQDLNTGELFF	TGTGCCATACAGGATTTGAACACCGGGGAGCTGTTTTTT
TRBJ2-1	TRBV6-1	TRBD1	14	once	CASSGGGFYNEQFF	TGTGCCAGCAGTGGAGGGGGCTTTTACAATGAGCAGTTCTTC
TRBJ1-2	TRBV28	.	14	once	CASSFGGPGYGYTF	TGTGCCAGCAGTTTCGGGGGGCCCGGCTATGGCTACACCTTC
TRBJ1-6	TRBV12-3/TRBV12-4	.	15	few	CASRLSGGIGSPLHF	TGTGCCAGCAGACTTAGTGGGGGGATTGGATCACCCCTCCACTTT
TRBJ1-2	TRBV7-6	TRBD1	16	.	CASSLEQTGGLRGYTF	TGTGCCAGCAGCTTAGAACAAACAGGGGGTCTTCGCGGCTACACCTTC
TRBJ2-5	TRBV4-1	.	11	.	CASSQGRTLYF	TGCGCCAGCAGCCAAGGAAGGACATTGTACTTC
TRBJ1-5	TRBV7-9	.	15	.	CASSPDTGFNQPQHF	TGTGCCAGCAGCCCAGATACAGGGTTCAATCAGCCCCAGCATTTT